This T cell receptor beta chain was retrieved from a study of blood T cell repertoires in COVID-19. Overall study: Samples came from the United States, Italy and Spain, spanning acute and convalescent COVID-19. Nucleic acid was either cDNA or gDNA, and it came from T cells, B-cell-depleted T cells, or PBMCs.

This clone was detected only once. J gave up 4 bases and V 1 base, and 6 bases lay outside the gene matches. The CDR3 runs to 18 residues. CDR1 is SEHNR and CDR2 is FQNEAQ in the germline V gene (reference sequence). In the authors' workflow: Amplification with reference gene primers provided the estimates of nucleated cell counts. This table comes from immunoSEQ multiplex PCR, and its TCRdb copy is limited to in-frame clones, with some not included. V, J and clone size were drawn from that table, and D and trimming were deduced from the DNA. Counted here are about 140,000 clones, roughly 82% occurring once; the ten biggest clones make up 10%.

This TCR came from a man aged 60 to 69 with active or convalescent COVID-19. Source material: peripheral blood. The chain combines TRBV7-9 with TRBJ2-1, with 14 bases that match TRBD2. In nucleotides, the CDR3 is TGTGCCAGCAGCTTAGGGACTAGCGGGAGGTACGATTACAATGAGCAGTTCTTC. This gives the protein CASSLGTSGRYDYNEQFF. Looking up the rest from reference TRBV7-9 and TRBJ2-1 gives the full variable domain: DTGVSQNPRHKITKRGQNVTFRCDPISEHNRLYWYRQTLGQGPEFLTYFQNEAQLEKSRLLSDRFSAERPKGSFSTLEIQRTEQGDSAMYLCASSLGTSGRYDYNEQFFGPGTRLTVL.